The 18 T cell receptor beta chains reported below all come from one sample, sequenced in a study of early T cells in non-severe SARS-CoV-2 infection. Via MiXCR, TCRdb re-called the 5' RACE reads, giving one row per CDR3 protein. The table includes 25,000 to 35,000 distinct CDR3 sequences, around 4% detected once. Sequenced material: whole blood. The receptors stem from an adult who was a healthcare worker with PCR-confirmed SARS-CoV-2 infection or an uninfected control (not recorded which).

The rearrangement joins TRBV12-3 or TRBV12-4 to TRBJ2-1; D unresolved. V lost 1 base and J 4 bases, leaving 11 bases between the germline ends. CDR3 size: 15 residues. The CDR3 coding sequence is TGTGCCAGCAGTTTAGTCCTGACAACTTACAATGAGCAGTTCTTC. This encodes CASSLVLTTYNEQFF.

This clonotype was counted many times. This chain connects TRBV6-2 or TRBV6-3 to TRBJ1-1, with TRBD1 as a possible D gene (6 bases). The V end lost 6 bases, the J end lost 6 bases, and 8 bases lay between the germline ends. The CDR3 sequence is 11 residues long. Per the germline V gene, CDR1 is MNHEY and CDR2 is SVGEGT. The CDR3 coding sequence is TGTGCCAGCAGCTACAGGGCTGAAGCTTTCTTT. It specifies CASSYRAEAFF.

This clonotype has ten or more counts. For the CDR3, the DNA is TGTGCCAGCAGCCTAACTAAACTTCTAGCGGGAGGGCCGGGTAATGAGCAGTTCTTC. Its protein product is CASSLTKLLAGGPGNEQFF. The chain links TRBV7-2 to TRBJ2-1, with 12 bases identical to TRBD2. CDR1 SGHTA and CDR2 FQGNSA come from the germline V gene. This CDR3 is built from 19 residues. V shed 5 bases, J shed 7 bases, and the junction held 18 bases outside the gene matches.

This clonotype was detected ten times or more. The CDR3 DNA reads TGCAGTGCTAGAGTCGACACCGGAGGGACCCAGTACTTC. This translates into CSARVDTGGTQYF. The chain couples TRBV20-1 to TRBJ2-5, with D perhaps TRBD2 (5 bases). V lost 1 base to trimming and J lost 7 bases, with 13 bases between them. The CDR3 totals 13 residues. The germline CDR1 and CDR2 sequences are DFQATT and SNEGSKA (reference sequence).

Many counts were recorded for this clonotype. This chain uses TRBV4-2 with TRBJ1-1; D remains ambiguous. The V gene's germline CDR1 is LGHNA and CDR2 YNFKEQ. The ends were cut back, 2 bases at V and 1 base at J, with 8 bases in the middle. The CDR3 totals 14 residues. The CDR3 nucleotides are TGTGCCAGCAGCCAACAAACCCAGAACACTGAAGCTTTCTTT. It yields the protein CASSQQTQNTEAFF.

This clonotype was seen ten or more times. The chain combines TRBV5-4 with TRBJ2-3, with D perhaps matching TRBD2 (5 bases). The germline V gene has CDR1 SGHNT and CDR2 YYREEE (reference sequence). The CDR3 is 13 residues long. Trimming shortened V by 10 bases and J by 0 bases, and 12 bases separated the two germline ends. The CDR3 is CAGMAGSTDTQYF. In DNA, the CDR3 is TGTGCCGGTATGGCGGGTAGCACAGATACGCAGTATTTT.

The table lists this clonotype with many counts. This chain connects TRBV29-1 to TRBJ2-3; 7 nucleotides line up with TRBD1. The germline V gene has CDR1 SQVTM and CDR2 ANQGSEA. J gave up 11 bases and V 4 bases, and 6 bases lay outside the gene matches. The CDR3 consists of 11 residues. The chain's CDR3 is CSVAGQEEQYF. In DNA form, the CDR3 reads TGCAGCGTTGCCGGACAGGAGGAGCAGTATTTT.

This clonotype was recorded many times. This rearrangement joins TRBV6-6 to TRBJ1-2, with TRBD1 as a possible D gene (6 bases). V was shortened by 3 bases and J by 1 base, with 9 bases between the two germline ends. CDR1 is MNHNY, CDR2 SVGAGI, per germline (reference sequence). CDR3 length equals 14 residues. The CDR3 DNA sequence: TGTGCCAGCAGTTATGGCAGGGGTAACTATGGCTACACCTTC. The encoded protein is CASSYGRGNYGYTF.

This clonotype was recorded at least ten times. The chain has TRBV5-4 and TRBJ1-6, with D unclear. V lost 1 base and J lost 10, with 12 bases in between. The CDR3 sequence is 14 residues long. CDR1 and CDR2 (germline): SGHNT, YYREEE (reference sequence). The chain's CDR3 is CASSLYGVGSPLHF. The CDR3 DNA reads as TGTGCCAGCAGCTTGTATGGCGTTGGGTCACCCCTCCACTTT.

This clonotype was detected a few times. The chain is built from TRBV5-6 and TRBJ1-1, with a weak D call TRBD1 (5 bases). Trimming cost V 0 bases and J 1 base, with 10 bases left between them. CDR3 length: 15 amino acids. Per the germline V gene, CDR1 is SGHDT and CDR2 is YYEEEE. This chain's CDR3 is CASSLVDTQNTEAFF. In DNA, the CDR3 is TGTGCCAGCAGCTTGGTGGACACCCAGAACACTGAAGCTTTCTTT. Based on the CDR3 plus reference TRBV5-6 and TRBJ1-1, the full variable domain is DAGVTQSPTHLIKTRGQQVTLRCSPKSGHDTVSWYQQALGQGPQFIFQYYEEEERQRGNFPDRFSGHQFPNYSSELNVNALLLGDSALYLCASSLVDTQNTEAFFGQGTRLTVV.

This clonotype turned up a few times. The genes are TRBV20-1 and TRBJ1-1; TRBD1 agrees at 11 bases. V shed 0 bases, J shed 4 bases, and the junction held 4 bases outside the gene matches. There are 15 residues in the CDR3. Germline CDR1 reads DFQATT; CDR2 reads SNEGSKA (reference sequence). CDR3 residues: CSARDRGTGGTEAFF. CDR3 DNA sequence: TGCAGTGCTAGAGATCGCGGGACAGGGGGCACTGAAGCTTTCTTT.

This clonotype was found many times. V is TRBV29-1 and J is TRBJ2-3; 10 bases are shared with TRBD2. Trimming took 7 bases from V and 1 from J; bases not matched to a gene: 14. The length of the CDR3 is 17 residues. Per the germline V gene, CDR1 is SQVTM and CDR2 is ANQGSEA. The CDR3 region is CSARGLAGDFGTDTQYF. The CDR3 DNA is TGCAGCGCGCGAGGGCTAGCGGGAGATTTCGGCACAGATACGCAGTATTTT.

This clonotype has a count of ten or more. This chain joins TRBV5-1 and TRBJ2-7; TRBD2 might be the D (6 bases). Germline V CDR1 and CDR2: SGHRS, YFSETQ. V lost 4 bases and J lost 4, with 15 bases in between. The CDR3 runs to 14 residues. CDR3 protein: CASSSSGTLYEQYF. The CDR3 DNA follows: TGCGCCAGCAGCAGCTCCGGGACTCTATACGAGCAGTACTTC.

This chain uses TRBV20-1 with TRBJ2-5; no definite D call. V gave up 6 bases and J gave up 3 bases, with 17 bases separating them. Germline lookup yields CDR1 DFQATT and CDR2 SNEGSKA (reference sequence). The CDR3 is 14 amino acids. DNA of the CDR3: TGCAGTGCAACGCCCGGCCGCGAGAAAGAGACCCAGTACTTC. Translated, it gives CSATPGREKETQYF.

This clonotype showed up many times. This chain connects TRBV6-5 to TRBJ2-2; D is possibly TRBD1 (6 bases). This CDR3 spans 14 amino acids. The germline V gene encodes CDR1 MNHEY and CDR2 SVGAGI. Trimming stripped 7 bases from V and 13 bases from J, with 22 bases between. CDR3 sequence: CASTATGPLDRLFF. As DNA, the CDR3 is TGTGCCAGCACTGCTACAGGGCCGCTTGATCGGCTGTTTTTT.

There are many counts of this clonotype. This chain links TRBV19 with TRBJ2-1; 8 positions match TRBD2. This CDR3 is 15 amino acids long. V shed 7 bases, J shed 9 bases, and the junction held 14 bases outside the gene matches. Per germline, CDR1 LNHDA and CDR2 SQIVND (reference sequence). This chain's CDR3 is CASTGKVAGTGEQFF. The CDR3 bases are TGTGCCAGTACGGGGAAGGTAGCGGGGACCGGTGAGCAGTTCTTC. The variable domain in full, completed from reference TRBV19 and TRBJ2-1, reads DGGITQSPKYLFRKEGQNVTLSCEQNLNHDAMYWYRQDPGQGLRLIYYSQIVNDFQKGDIAEGYSVSREKKESFPLTVTSAQKNPTAFYLCASTGKVAGTGEQFFGPGTRLTVL.

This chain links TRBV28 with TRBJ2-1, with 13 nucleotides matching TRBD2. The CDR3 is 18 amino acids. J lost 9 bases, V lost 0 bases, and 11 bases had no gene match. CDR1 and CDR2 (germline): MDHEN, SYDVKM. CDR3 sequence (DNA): TGTGCCAGCAGTTTATGCCCCCTACTAGCGGGAGGGCCATGTGAGCAGTTCTTC. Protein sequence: CASSLCPLLAGGPCEQFF.

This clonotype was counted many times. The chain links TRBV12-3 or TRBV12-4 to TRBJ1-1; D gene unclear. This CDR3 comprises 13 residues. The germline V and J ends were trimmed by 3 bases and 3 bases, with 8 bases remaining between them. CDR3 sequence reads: CASSFVQDTEAFF. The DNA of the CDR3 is TGTGCCAGCAGTTTTGTGCAGGACACTGAAGCTTTCTTT.